This TCR beta chain was captured in a study of T cell repertoires in cytomegalovirus infection. Germline values: CDR1 SGHKS, CDR2 YYEKEE (reference sequence). The V and J ends lost 3 bases and 2 bases respectively, with 16 bases between them. CDR3 length: 16 residues. TCRdb passed the reads through MiXCR, listing each CDR3 protein once. The sample consists of hundreds of thousands of distinct CDR3 sequences, about 33% of them appearing once. A few counts support this clonotype. What it binds is not known. The source of this sequence is a human donor in good health (CMV status not recorded). Some clones in this sample may be carry-over from other donors' samples. The sample here was cultured CD8+ T cells from PBMCs, taken from culture after CMV antigen stimulation. The chain carries TRBV5-5 and TRBJ2-3, with D possibly TRBD1 on 6 matching bases. The CDR3 region is CASSSWTDFDTDTQYF. Here the CDR3 DNA reads TGTGCCAGCAGCTCGTGGACAGATTTTGACACAGATACGCAGTATTTT.